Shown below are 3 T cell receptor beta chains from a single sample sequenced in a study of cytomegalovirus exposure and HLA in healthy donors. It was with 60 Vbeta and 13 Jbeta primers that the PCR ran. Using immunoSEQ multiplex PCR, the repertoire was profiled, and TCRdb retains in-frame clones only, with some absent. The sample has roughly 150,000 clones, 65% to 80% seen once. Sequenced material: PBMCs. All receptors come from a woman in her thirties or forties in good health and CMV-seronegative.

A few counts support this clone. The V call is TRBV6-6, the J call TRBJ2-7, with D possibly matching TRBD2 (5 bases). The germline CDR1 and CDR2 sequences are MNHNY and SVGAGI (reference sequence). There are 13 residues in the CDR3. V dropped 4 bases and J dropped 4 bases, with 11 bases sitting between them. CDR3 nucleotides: TGTGCCAGCAGTTCCGGACGGGAATACGAGCAGTACTTC. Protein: CASSSGREYEQYF.

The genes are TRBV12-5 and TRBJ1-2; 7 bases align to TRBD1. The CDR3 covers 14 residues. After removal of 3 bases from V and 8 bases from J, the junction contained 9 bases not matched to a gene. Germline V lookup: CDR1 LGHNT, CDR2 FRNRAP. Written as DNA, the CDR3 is TGTGCTAGTGGTTTTTGGCAGAGGGGACAGGGCTACACCTTC. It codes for CASGFWQRGQGYTF.

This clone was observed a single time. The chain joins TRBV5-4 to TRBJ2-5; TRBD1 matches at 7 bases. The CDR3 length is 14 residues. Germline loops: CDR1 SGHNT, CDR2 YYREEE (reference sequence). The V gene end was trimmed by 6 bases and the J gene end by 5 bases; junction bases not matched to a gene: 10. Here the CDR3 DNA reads TGTGCCAGCACGGAGACAGGGCGGTCGGAGACCCAGTACTTC. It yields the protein CASTETGRSETQYF.